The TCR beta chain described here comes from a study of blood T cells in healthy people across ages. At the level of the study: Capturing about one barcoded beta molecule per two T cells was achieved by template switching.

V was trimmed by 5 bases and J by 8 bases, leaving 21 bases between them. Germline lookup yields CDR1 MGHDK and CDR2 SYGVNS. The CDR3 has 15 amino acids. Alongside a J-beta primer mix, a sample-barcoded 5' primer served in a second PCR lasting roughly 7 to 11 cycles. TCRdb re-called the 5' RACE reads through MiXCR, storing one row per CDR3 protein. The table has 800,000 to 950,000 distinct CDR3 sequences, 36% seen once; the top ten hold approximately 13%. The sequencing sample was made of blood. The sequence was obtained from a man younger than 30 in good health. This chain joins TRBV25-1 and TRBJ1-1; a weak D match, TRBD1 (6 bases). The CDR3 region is CASSSIGDTPLEAFF. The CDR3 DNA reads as TGTGCCAGCAGTTCGATCGGGGACACCCCCTTAGAAGCTTTCTTT.